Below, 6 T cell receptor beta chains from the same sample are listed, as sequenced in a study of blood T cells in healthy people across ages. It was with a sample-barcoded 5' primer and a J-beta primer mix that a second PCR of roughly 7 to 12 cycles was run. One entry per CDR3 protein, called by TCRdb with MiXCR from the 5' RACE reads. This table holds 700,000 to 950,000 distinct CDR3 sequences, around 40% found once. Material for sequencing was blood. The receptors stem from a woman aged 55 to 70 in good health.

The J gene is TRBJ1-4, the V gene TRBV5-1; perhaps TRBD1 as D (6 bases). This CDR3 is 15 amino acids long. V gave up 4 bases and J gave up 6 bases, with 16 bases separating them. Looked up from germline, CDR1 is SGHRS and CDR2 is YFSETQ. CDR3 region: CASSEGGRLDEKLFF. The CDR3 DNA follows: TGCGCCAGCAGCGAGGGGGGCAGATTGGATGAAAAACTGTTTTTT.

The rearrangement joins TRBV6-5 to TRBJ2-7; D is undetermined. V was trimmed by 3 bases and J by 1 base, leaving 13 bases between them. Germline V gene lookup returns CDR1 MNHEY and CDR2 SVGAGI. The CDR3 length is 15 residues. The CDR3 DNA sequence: TGTGCCAGCAGTTATCAATTTAAAGGGTCCTACGAGCAGTACTTC. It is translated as CASSYQFKGSYEQYF.

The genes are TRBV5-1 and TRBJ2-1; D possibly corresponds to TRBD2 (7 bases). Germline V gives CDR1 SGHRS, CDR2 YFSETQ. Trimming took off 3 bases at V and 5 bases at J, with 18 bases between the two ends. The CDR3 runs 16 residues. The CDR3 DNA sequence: TGCGCCAGCAGCTCCCGGGGAGGGGGGGCAAACAATGAGCAGTTCTTC. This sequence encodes CASSSRGGGANNEQFF. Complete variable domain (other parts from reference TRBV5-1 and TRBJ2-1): KAGVTQTPRYLIKTRGQQVTLSCSPISGHRSVSWYQQTPGQGLQFLFEYFSETQRNKGNFPGRFSGRQFSNSRSEMNVSTLELGDSALYLCASSSRGGGANNEQFFGPGTRLTVL.

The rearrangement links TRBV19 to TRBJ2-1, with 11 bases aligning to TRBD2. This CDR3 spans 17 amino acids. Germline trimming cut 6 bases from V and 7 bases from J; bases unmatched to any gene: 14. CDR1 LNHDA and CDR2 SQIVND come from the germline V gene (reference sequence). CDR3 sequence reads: CASSPRPLAGGKNEQFF. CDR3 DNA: TGTGCCAGTAGCCCAAGACCCCTAGCGGGGGGTAAGAATGAGCAGTTCTTC.

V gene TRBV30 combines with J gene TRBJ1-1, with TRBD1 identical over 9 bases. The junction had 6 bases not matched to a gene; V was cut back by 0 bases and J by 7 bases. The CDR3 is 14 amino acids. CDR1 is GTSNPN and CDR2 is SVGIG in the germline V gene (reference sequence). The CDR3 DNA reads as TGTGCCTGGAGTGTAGGGACAGGGAGAGTTGAAGCTTTCTTT. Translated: CAWSVGTGRVEAFF.

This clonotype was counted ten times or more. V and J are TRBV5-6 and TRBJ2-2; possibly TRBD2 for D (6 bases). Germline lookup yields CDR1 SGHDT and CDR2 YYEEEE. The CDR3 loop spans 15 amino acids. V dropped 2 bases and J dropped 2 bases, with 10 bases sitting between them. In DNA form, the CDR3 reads TGTGCCAGCAGCTTAGGCGGGACCAACACCGGGGAGCTGTTTTTT. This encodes CASSLGGTNTGELFF.